The sequence of this T cell receptor beta chain was determined in a study of shared clonotypes between healthy human individuals. Germline V gene data show CDR1 as KGHSH and CDR2 as LQKENI. The CDR3 has 15 residues. V lost 3 bases to trimming and J lost 0 bases; unmatched junction nucleotides: 3. The genomic DNA of each subset was split evenly across several immunoSEQ plates. Sequenced by immunoSEQ multiplex PCR; TCRdb stores in-frame clones only, minus some. The sample includes millions of clones, 90% to 95% of them seen just once. Of note for this clone: What it recognizes is unknown. Other DNA sequences within the sample encode an identical CDR3.

Study observations and caveats: Sequencing depth was expected to affect clonotype sharing among donors. As a rule, naive subsets had a larger estimated richness than memory subsets.

This TCR was recovered from a man aged 18 to 29 in good health. This chain joins TRBV18 and TRBJ2-7, with 9 bases that match TRBD1. The sample comprised naive CD4+ T cells sorted from blood. Subset described: CD45RA+ positively selected. The CDR3, as DNA: TGTGCCAGCTCACCGGGACAGGGATCCTCCTACGAGCAGTACTTC. It encodes CASSPGQGSSYEQYF.